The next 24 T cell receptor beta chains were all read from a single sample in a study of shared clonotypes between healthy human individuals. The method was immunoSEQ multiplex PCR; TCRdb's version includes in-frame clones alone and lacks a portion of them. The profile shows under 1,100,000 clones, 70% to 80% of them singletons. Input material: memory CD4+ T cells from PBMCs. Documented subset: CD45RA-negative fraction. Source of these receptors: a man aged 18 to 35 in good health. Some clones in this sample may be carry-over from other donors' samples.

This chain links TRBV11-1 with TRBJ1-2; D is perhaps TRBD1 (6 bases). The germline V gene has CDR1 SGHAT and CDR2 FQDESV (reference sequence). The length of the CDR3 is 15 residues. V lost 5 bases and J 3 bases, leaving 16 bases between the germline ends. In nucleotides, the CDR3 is TGTGCCAGCAGCCCCCGCCGGGGGGCTGACTATGGCTACACCTTC. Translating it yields CASSPRRGADYGYTF. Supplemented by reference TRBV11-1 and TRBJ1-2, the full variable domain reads EAEVAQSPRYKITEKSQAVAFWCDPISGHATLYWYRQILGQGPELLVQFQDESVVDDSQLPKDRFSAERLKGVDSTLKIQPAELGDSAMYLCASSPRRGADYGYTFGSGTRLTVV.

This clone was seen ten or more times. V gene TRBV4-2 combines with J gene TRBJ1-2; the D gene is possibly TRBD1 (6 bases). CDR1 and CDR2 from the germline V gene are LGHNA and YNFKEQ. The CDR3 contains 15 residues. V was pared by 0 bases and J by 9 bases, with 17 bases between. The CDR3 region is CASSQEGSGERSYTF. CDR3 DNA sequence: TGTGCCAGCAGCCAAGAAGGTTCAGGGGAACGAAGCTACACCTTC.

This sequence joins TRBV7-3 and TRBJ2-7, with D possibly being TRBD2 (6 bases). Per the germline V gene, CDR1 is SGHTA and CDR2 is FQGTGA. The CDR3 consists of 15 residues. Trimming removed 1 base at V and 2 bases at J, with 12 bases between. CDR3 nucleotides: TGTGCCAGCAGCTTAATGGGCGGGACCCCCTACGAGCAGTACTTC. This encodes CASSLMGGTPYEQYF. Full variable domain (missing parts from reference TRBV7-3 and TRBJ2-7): GAGVSQTPSNKVTEKGKYVELRCDPISGHTALYWYRQSLGQGPEFLIYFQGTGAADDSGLPNDRFFAVRPEGSVSTLKIQRTERGDSAVYLCASSLMGGTPYEQYFGPGTRLTVT.

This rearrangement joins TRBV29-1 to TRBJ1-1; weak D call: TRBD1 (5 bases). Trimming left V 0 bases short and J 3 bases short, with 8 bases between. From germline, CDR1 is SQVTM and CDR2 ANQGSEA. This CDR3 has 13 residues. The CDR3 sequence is CSVEDPGYTEAFF. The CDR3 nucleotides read TGCAGCGTTGAAGATCCAGGGTACACTGAAGCTTTCTTT. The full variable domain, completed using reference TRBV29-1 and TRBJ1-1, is SAVISQKPSRDICQRGTSLTIQCQVDSQVTMMFWYRQQPGQSLTLIATANQGSEATYESGFVIDKFPISRPNLTFSTLTVSNMSPEDSSIYLCSVEDPGYTEAFFGQGTRLTVV.

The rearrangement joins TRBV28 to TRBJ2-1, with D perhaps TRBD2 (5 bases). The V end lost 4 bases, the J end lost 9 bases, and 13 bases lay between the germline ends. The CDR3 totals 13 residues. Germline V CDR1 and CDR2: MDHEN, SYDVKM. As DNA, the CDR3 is TGTGCCAGCAGTTCCCCTCTAGAGGGTGAGCAGTTCTTC. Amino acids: CASSSPLEGEQFF. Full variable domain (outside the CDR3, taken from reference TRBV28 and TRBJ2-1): DVKVTQSSRYLVKRTGEKVFLECVQDMDHENMFWYRQDPGLGLRLIYFSYDVKMKEKGDIPEGYSVSREKKERFSLILESASTNQTSMYLCASSSPLEGEQFFGPGTRLTVL.

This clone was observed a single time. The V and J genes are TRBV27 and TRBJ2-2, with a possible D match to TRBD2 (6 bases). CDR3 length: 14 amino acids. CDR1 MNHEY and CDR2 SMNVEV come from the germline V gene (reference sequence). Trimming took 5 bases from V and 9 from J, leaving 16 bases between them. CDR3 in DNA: TGTGCCAGCAGTCCCGACCCTGGAGGGCGGGAGCTGTTTTTT. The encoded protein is CASSPDPGGRELFF.

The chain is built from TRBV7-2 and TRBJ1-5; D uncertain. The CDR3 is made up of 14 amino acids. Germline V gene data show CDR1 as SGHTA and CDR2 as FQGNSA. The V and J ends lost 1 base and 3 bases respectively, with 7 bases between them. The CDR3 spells CASSLEQANQPQHF. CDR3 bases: TGTGCCAGCAGCTTAGAACAAGCCAATCAGCCCCAGCATTTT.

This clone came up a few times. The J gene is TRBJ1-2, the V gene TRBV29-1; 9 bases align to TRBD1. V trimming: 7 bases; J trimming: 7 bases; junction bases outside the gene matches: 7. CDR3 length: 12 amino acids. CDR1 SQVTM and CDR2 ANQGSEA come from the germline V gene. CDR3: CSATLGQGGYTF. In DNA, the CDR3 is TGCAGCGCTACCCTGGGACAGGGTGGCTACACCTTC.

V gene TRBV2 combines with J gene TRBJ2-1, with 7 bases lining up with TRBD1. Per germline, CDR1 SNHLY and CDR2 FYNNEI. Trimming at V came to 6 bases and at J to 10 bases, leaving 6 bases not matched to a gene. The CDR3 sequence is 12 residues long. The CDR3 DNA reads TGTGCCAGCAGCCTTTGGACAGGAGAGCAGTTCTTC. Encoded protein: CASSLWTGEQFF. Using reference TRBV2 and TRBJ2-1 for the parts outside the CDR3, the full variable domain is EPEVTQTPSHQVTQMGQEVILRCVPISNHLYFYWYRQILGQKVEFLVSFYNNEISEKSEIFDDQFSVERPDGSNFTLKIRSTKLEDSAMYFCASSLWTGEQFFGPGTRLTVL.

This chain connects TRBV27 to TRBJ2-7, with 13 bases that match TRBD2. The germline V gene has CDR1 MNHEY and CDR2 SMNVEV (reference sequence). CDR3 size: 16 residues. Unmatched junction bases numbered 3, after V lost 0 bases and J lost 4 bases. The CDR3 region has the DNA TGTGCCAGCAGTTTATCAAGACTAGCGGGGGGATACGAGCAGTACTTC. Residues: CASSLSRLAGGYEQYF.

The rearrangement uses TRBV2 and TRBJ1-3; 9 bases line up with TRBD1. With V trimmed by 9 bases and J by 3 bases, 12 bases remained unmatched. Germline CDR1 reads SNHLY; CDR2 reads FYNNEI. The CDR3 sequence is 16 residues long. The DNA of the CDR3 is TGTGCCAGTCTTCCGGGACAGGGTCTAGGTGGAAACACCATATATTTT. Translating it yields CASLPGQGLGGNTIYF.

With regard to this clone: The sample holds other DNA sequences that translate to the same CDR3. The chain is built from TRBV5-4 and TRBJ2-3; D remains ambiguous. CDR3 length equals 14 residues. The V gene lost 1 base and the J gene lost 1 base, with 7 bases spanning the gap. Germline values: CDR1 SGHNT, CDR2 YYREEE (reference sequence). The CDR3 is CASSLRRGTDTQYF. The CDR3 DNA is TGTGCCAGCAGCTTGAGGCGTGGCACAGATACGCAGTATTTT.

CDR3 DNA: TGTGCCAGTAGCTGGACACCGAATCAGCCCCAGCATTTT. Amino acids: CASSWTPNQPQHF. The chain links TRBV19 to TRBJ1-5, with D possibly being TRBD1 (5 bases). The CDR3 consists of 13 residues. Trimming pared 6 bases from V and 4 bases from J, leaving 10 bases between. In germline, CDR1 is LNHDA, CDR2 SQIVND (reference sequence).

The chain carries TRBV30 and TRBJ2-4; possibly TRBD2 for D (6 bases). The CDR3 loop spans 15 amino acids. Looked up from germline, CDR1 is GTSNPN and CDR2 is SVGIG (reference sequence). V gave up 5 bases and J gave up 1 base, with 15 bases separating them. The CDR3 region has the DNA TGTGCCTGGGGACTGGACTACCCTGCCAAAAACATTCAGTACTTC. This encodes CAWGLDYPAKNIQYF. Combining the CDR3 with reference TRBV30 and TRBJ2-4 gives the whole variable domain SQTIHQWPATLVQPVGSPLSLECTVEGTSNPNLYWYRQAAGRGLQLLFYSVGIGQISSEVPQNLSASRPQDRQFILSSKKLLLSDSGFYLCAWGLDYPAKNIQYFGAGTRLSVL.

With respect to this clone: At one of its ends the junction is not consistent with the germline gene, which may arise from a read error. CDR3 nucleotides: TGTACCAGCAGCGTAGCTACTAGCGGACCCTACGAGCAGTACTTC. It specifies CTSSVATSGPYEQYF. The chain joins TRBV9 to TRBJ2-7; TRBD2 agrees at 8 bases. The CDR3 length is 15 residues. Germline CDR1 and CDR2: SGDLS and YYNGEE.

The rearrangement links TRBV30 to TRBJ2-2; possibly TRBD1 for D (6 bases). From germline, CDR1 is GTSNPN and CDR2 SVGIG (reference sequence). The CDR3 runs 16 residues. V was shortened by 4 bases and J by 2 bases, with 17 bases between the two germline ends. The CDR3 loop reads CAWNPEGRGNTGELFF. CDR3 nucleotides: TGTGCCTGGAACCCAGAGGGCAGGGGAAACACCGGGGAGCTGTTTTTT.

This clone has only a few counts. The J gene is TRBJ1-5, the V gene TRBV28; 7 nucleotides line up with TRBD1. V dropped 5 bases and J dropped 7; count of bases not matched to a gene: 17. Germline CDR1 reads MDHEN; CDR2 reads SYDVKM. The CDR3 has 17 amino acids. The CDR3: CASSPLIGGRAGQPQHF. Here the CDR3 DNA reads TGTGCCAGCAGTCCACTTATAGGGGGCAGGGCAGGACAGCCCCAGCATTTT.

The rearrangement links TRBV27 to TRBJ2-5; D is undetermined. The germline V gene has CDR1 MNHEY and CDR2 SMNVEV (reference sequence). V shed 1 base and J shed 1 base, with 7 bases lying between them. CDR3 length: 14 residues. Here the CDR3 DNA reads TGTGCCAGCAGTTTATACGGTATCCAAGAGACCCAGTACTTC. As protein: CASSLYGIQETQYF.

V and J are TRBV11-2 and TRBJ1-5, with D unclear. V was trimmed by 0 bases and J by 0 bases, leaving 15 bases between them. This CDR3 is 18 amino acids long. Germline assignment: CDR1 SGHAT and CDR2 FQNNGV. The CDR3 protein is CASSLDYPEGNSNQPQHF. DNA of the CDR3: TGTGCCAGCAGCTTAGATTATCCCGAAGGGAATAGCAATCAGCCCCAGCATTTT.

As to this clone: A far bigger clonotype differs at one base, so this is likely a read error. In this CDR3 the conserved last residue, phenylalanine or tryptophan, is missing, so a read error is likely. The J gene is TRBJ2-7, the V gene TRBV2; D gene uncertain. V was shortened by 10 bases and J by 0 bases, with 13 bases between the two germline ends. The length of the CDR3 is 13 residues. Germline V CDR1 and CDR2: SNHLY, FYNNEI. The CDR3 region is CATNDVFSYEQYL. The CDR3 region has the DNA TGTGCCACCAACGATGTCTTCTCCTACGAGCAGTACCTC.

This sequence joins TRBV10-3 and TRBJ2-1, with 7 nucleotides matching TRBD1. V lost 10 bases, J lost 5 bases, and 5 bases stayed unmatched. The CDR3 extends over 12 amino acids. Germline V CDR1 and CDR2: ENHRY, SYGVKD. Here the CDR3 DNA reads TGTGCCAGCCGGGACAGTAACAATGAGCAGTTCTTC. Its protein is CASRDSNNEQFF.

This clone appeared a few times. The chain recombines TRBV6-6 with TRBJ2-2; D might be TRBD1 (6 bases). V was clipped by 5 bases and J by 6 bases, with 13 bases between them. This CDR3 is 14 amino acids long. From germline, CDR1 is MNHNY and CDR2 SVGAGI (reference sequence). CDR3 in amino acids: CASSTTGFSGELFF. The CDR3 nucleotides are TGTGCCAGCAGTACCACAGGGTTCTCCGGGGAGCTGTTTTTT.

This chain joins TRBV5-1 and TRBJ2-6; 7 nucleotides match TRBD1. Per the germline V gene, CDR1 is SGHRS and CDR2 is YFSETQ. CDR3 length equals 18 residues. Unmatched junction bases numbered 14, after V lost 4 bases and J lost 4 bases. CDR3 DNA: TGCGCCAGCAGCAGCCGACAGGGTACGGGTTCCGGGGCCAACGTCCTGACTTTC. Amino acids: CASSSRQGTGSGANVLTF.

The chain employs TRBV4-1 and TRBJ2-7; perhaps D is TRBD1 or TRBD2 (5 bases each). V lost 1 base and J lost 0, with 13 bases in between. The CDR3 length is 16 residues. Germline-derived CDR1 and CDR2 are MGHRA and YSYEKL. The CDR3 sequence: CASSQAGTVLSYEQYF. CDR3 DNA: TGCGCCAGCAGCCAAGCTGGGACGGTTCTCTCCTACGAGCAGTACTTC.